Reported below is one TCR beta chain. This clone was detected once. Its antigen is not yet known. Base qualities are not provided; no much larger clone lies one nucleotide away. V loses 2 bases at its end and J loses 4 bases; junction bases beyond the gene matches: 6. The CDR3 starts with the cysteine, ends with the phenylalanine, and has 15 residues. Only the CDR3 portion is preserved as DNA: 45 bases, with reading frame beginning at the first base. From the germline V gene (reference sequence), CDR1 is SEHNR and CDR2 is FQNEAQ. The source of the sample is a study of blood T cell repertoires in COVID-19 (dated by TCRdb to about 2020). In the study overall: Samples from collaborators originated in the United States, Italy and Spain and spanned both the acute and convalescent phases of COVID-19. The material from the prospective study consisted of cDNA or gDNA derived from T cells, B-cell-depleted T cells, or PBMCs. HLA class I and class II types, where available, came from metadata supplied by the sample provider rather than from assay-based typing. The samples were drawn from two sources: the first 160 participants of the ongoing ImmuneRACE study, and 950 to 1,500 subjects contributed by 6 global collaborators. The sample metadata nearly always contained a de-identified subject ID, COVID-19 status, age in years and sex. The dataset comprised deeply sampled blood TCRbeta repertoires from subjects exposed to, actively infected with, or recovered from COVID-19. A freely available public database, intended as a resource for researchers studying the immune response to SARS-CoV-2, is where the repertoires were released.

TCRbeta CDR3 regions were amplified from genomic DNA using the immunoSEQ Assay, a bias-controlled multiplex PCR. In the authors' own workflow: Nucleated cell counts per sample were estimated from amplification of reference gene primers within the assay. To quantify the absolute abundance of each unique TCRbeta CDR3 rearrangement, sequence reads were collapsed and filtered. For each sample, productive Simpson clonality was calculated as the square root of Simpson's diversity index over productive rearrangements. TCRdb holds this immuneACCESS table with in-frame rearrangements only. Some clones are missing; in checked studies, unresolved V genes explain under half, and the rest has no known cause. V and J calls and clone size come straight from that table; D and trimming were deduced from the DNA. In all, the sample holds a few hundred thousand clones, and 85% to 90% of those were seen once. The ten biggest clones cover about 7.6% of the sample.

The collaborating institutions used their own protocols to collect whole blood in K2EDTA tubes. For TCRbeta analysis, collaborators shipped samples as frozen whole blood, isolated PBMCs, or DNA extracted from either of those sample types. Findings and caveats that apply to the study as a whole: How much clinical and demographic metadata was included differed by source and by participant, and the metadata was provided uncurated.

The TCR was taken from a woman aged 70-85 years with active or convalescent COVID-19. Sequenced: peripheral blood. The receptor chain draws on TRBV7-9 and TRBJ1-1; TRBD1 aligns with 8 central bases. Read as DNA, the sequence is TGTGCCAGCAGCTTACTGACAGGGGTGGGCACTGAAGCTTTCTTT. It translates as CASSLLTGVGTEAFF.